The 32 T cell receptor beta chains in this list originate from one sample, sequenced in a study of tissue T cells after allogeneic stem cell transplantation. Libraries were prepared by immunoSEQ multiplex PCR; TCRdb keeps only in-frame clonotypes and omits some of them. The table shows 20,000 to 25,000 clones, with roughly three quarters occurring only once. The sequenced sample consisted of blood. The origin of the receptors is a female BALB/c mouse in good health. Mice of this strain are of MHC haplotype H2-d.

This clone was observed a handful of times. Gene names follow the mouse nomenclature. From the germline J gene comes the end of the CDR3, since the read stops 1 residue before it. This chain uses TRBV5 with TRBJ2-7, with 11 bases fitting TRBD2. This CDR3 has 15 residues. Unmatched junction bases numbered 2, after V lost 4 bases and J lost 0 bases. Germline CDR1 reads LGHNA; CDR2 reads YNLKQL (reference sequence). This CDR3 is CASSRDWGGSYEQYF. The CDR3 DNA, read in part, is TGTGCCAGCAGCCGCGACTGGGGGGGCTCCTATGAACAGTAC.

As regards this clone: Germline and genes: mouse. With the read ending 1 residue before the CDR3 end, the germline J gene is used to fill in that end. The chain recombines TRBV14 with TRBJ1-1, with 8 bases identical to TRBD1. Trimming took 5 bases from V and 3 from J; bases not matched to a gene: 6. The CDR3 runs 14 residues. Germline V CDR1 and CDR2: SGHDT, FRDEAV. CDR3 DNA, as far as it was read: TGTGCCAGCAGCCCGGACAGGGTAGACACAGAAGTCTTC. Amino acids: CASSPDRVDTEVF. In full, the CDR3 is CASSPDRVDTEVFF.

Comments on this clone: All gene names here are mouse names. The CDR3 end is not reached by the read, which stops 1 residue before it; the germline J gene fills it in. The gene calls are TRBV13-3 and TRBJ2-7; D is possibly TRBD1 or TRBD2 (5 bases each). Germline V gene data show CDR1 as NNHDY and CDR2 as SYVADS. The CDR3 contains 11 residues. V was clipped by 5 bases and J by 4 bases, with 7 bases between them. The CDR3 DNA, read in part, is TGTGCCAGCAGGGGACCGTATGAACAGTAC. It translates to CASRGPYEQY. The whole CDR3 protein is CASRGPYEQYF.

Comments on this clone: Germline and genes: mouse. The chain's CDR3 is CASGDPDRYEQYF. The CDR3 bases that were read are TGTGCCAGCGGTGACCCTGACAGATATGAACAGTAC. The chain uses TRBV13-2 and TRBJ2-7; tentatively, D is TRBD1 (5 bases). The CDR3 goes on 1 residue after the read ends, and that part is filled in from the germline J gene. Germline values: CDR1 NNHNN, CDR2 SYGAGS (reference sequence). V gave up 2 bases and J gave up 4 bases, with 10 bases separating them. This CDR3 comprises 13 residues.

In regard to this clone: The genes are named according to mouse. The sequence runs out 1 residue before the end of the CDR3; the remainder is reconstructed from the germline J gene. J is TRBJ2-2 and V is TRBV19; 7 bases line up with TRBD2. The CDR3 spans 14 residues. The V segment lost 2 bases and the J segment 2 bases; nucleotides outside the gene matches: 0. Germline V gene sequence: CDR1 FNHDT, CDR2 SITEND (reference sequence). CDR3: CASSMGGNTGQLYF. CDR3 DNA (partial): TGTGCCAGCAGTATGGGGGGGAACACCGGGCAGCTCTAC.

This clone is a singleton in its sample. Gene names and germline refer to mouse. The read ends 1 residue early relative to the CDR3; the germline J gene fills the gap. The rearrangement uses TRBV20 and TRBJ2-4; D remains ambiguous. Germline assignment: CDR1 GFQATS and CDR2 STVNSAI. There are 14 residues in the CDR3. Trimming shortened V by 3 bases and J by 0 bases, and 10 bases separated the two germline ends. CDR3 sequence: CGASTSSSQNTLYF. The CDR3 DNA, read in part, is TGTGGTGCTAGCACGTCATCTAGTCAAAACACCTTGTAC.

This clone was observed a few times. The listed genes are named as in mouse. The CDR3 is cut off 1 residue early in the read; its end comes from the germline J gene. The chain employs TRBV1 and TRBJ1-2, with TRBD1 matching 7 bases. This CDR3 region has 15 residues. Germline CDR1 NSQYPW, CDR2 LRSPGD (reference sequence). J lost 5 bases, V lost 1 base, and 7 bases had no gene match. The CDR3 region is CTCSAARGRVSDYTF. The CDR3 bases that were read are TGCACCTGCAGTGCAGCCAGGGGGAGAGTTTCCGACTACACC.

In the case of this clone: Gene names are the mouse ones. The CDR3 sequence is CASGDGVGSAETLYF. The covered CDR3 bases are TGTGCCAGCGGTGATGGAGTGGGGAGTGCAGAAACGCTGTAT. The J gene is TRBJ2-3, the V gene TRBV13-2; D may be TRBD2 (5 bases). Read coverage stops 1 residue before the CDR3 terminus; the germline J gene supplies the remainder. The CDR3 runs to 15 residues. With 0 bases removed from V and 0 bases from J, the gap between germline ends came to 8 bases. Per the germline V gene, CDR1 is NNHNN and CDR2 is SYGAGS (reference sequence).

On this clone itself: The listed genes are named as in mouse. The CDR3 spells CASRRQGDTGQLYF. Incomplete CDR3 DNA: TGTGCCAGCAGGAGACAGGGAGACACCGGGCAGCTCTAC. This chain connects TRBV13-3 to TRBJ2-2, with TRBD1 identical over 7 bases. The CDR3 end falls 1 residue outside the read, so it is completed with the germline J gene. CDR1 is NNHDY, CDR2 SYVADS, per germline. This CDR3 contains 14 residues. The trim removed 5 bases at V and 3 bases at J, leaving 4 bases unmatched.

Worth noting for this clone: The genes are named according to mouse. The read gets to within 1 residue of the CDR3 end, and the germline J gene fills in the rest. V usage is TRBV5 and J usage is TRBJ2-3, with D perhaps TRBD1 (6 bases). Trimming removed 4 bases at V and 0 bases at J, with 11 bases between. This CDR3 contains 15 residues. Looked up from germline, CDR1 is LGHNA and CDR2 is YNLKQL (reference sequence). Incomplete CDR3 DNA: TGTGCCAGCAGCCCCGGGACATCTAGTGCAGAAACGCTGTAT. Amino acids: CASSPGTSSAETLY. The entire CDR3 protein reads CASSPGTSSAETLYF.

A word on this clone: Mouse names are used for the genes. The read ends 1 residue early relative to the CDR3; the germline J gene fills the gap. This chain connects TRBV4 to TRBJ1-2; 7 bases are a match to TRBD1. Unmatched junction bases numbered 3, after V lost 5 bases and J lost 0 bases. The CDR3 sequence is 14 residues long. The germline CDR1 and CDR2 sequences are LGHDT and YNNKQL (reference sequence). The sequenced CDR3 bases are TGTGCCAGCAGCCCAGGGGGGGCAAACTCCGACTACACC. This sequence encodes CASSPGGANSDYT. The full CDR3 protein reads CASSPGGANSDYTF.

Turning to this clone: Gene and germline names: mouse. The read is 1 residue too short to cover the CDR3 end, so that end is filled in from the germline J gene. The V call is TRBV5, the J call TRBJ2-3; no firm D call. The germline V gene encodes CDR1 LGHNA and CDR2 YNLKQL (reference sequence). The CDR3 has 13 residues. V lost 4 bases, J lost 2 bases, and 7 bases lay in between. The CDR3 loop reads CASSPVAAETLYF. The covered CDR3 bases are TGTGCCAGCAGCCCTGTGGCTGCAGAAACGCTGTAT.

Of note for this clone: Gene names and germline match the mouse. The read is 1 residue too short to cover the CDR3 end, so that end is filled in from the germline J gene. The chain couples TRBV19 to TRBJ1-1; D might be TRBD1 (6 bases). Germline V CDR1 and CDR2: FNHDT, SITEND (reference sequence). CDR3 size: 15 residues. V dropped 4 bases and J dropped 1 base, with 14 bases sitting between them. CDR3 region: CASSPPVRGNTEVFF. The DNA read from the CDR3 is TGTGCCAGCAGTCCTCCGGTCAGGGGGAACACAGAAGTCTTC.

With respect to this clone: The germline and genes are mouse ones. The DNA read from the CDR3 is TGCACCTGCAGTAAAAGTCAAAACACCTTGTAC. Protein sequence: CTCSKSQNTLY. The whole CDR3 reads CTCSKSQNTLYF. This sequence joins TRBV1 and TRBJ2-4, with unresolved D. The read ends 1 residue early relative to the CDR3; the germline J gene fills the gap. V shed 5 bases and J shed 0 bases, with 3 bases lying between them. CDR3 size: 12 residues. CDR1 is NSQYPW, CDR2 LRSPGD, per germline (reference sequence).

About this clone: Germline and genes: mouse. The read finishes 1 residue shy of the CDR3 end, and the germline J gene is used to complete it. The gene calls are TRBV5 and TRBJ2-4; TRBD1 matches at 7 bases. V trimming: 1 base; J trimming: 1 base; junction bases outside the gene matches: 5. Germline V gives CDR1 LGHNA, CDR2 YNLKQL (reference sequence). This CDR3 contains 16 residues. This CDR3 reads CASSQATGSGQNTLYF. CDR3 DNA (partial): TGTGCCAGCAGCCAAGCGACAGGGTCGGGTCAAAACACCTTGTAC.

This clone has only a few counts. These gene names are mouse names. From the germline J gene comes the end of the CDR3, since the read stops 1 residue before it. This chain joins TRBV29 and TRBJ2-7; perhaps TRBD2 as D (6 bases). Looked up from germline, CDR1 is MSHET and CDR2 is SYDVDS. Trimming took off 0 bases at V and 0 bases at J, with 9 bases between the two ends. The length of the CDR3 is 15 residues. The CDR3 is CASSLSNGGSYEQYF. CDR3 DNA, as far as it was read: TGTGCTAGCAGTTTATCGAATGGGGGCTCCTATGAACAGTAC.

As to this clone: Genes and germline come from the mouse. Read sequence stops 1 residue before the CDR3 end, and the germline J gene provides the missing end. This rearrangement joins TRBV3 to TRBJ2-7; TRBD1 matches 9 bases. The length of the CDR3 is 13 residues. Germline V CDR1 and CDR2: SNHLY, FYNGKV (reference sequence). Losses at the gene ends were 5 bases for V and 5 bases for J; bases not matched to a gene: 4. This chain's CDR3 is CASSHGTGNEQYF. The DNA read from the CDR3 is TGTGCCAGCAGCCACGGGACAGGGAATGAACAGTAC. The full variable domain, completed using reference TRBV3 and TRBJ2-7, is GPKVLQIPSHQIIDMGQMVTLNCDPVSNHLYFYWYKQILGQQMEFLVNFYNGKVMEKSKLFKDQFSVERPDGSYFTLKIQPTALEDSAVYFCASSHGTGNEQYFGPGTRLTVL.

Notes on this clone: The gene names here belong to mouse. The sequenced fragment ends 1 residue before the CDR3 boundary, so the rest is inferred from the germline J gene. V gene TRBV4 combines with J gene TRBJ2-3; TRBD2 agrees at 10 bases. V dropped 5 bases and J dropped 1; count of bases not matched to a gene: 3. CDR1 LGHDT and CDR2 YNNKQL come from the germline V gene (reference sequence). This CDR3 spans 15 amino acids. Here the CDR3 reads CASSRLGGGAETLYF. The covered CDR3 bases are TGTGCCAGCAGCCGACTGGGGGGAGGTGCAGAAACGCTGTAT.

As concerns this clone: Germline and genes: mouse. The DNA ends 1 residue before the CDR3 does, and the rest of the CDR3 is filled in from the germline J gene. The chain recombines TRBV1 with TRBJ2-3, with 8 bases fitting TRBD1. This CDR3 comprises 13 residues. With V trimmed by 3 bases and J by 7 bases, 3 bases remained unmatched. Germline loops: CDR1 NSQYPW, CDR2 LRSPGD (reference sequence). CDR3: CTCSAQGAKTLYF. Partial CDR3 DNA: TGCACCTGCAGTGCGCAGGGGGCGAAAACGCTGTAT.

This clone was detected only once. Gene labels here are mouse ones. Sequencing ends 1 residue short of the CDR3 end; the germline J gene provides the rest. The V and J genes are TRBV1 and TRBJ2-4, with 8 bases that match TRBD1. This CDR3 region has 15 residues. Germline lookup yields CDR1 NSQYPW and CDR2 LRSPGD (reference sequence). The V segment lost 0 bases and the J segment 7 bases; nucleotides outside the gene matches: 6. The CDR3 bases that were read are TGCACCTGCAGTGCAGATCCAGGGGGCGCTCACACCTTGTAC. Translating it yields CTCSADPGGAHTLY. The whole CDR3 sequence reads CTCSADPGGAHTLYF.

About this clone: All gene names here are mouse names. Read data end 1 residue before the CDR3 end; the end is taken from the germline J gene. This chain joins TRBV17 and TRBJ1-1, with D unclear. Germline assignment: CDR1 MNHDT and CDR2 YYDKIL. The CDR3 spans 13 residues. V lost 3 bases and J lost 0, with 5 bases in between. The sequenced part of the CDR3 DNA is TGTGCTAGCAGTAGTGGACAGAACACAGAAGTCTTC. Its translation is CASSSGQNTEVF. The whole CDR3 protein is CASSSGQNTEVFF.

Note on this clone: Each gene name is a mouse one. The CDR3 end lies 1 residue beyond the end of the read and is filled in from the germline J gene. The V gene is TRBV16, the J gene TRBJ1-1, with no clear D. Germline-derived CDR1 and CDR2 are SGHSA and FRNQAP. V gave up 3 bases and J gave up 4 bases, with 0 bases separating them. This CDR3 region has 10 residues. The CDR3 bases that were read are TGTGCAAGCAGCTTCACAGAAGTCTTC. Its protein product is CASSFTEVF. The full CDR3 sequence reads CASSFTEVFF.

This clone occurred once. Gene names refer to mouse genes. The CDR3 extends 1 residue past the end of the read, so its final part is completed from the germline J gene. The V and J genes are TRBV16 and TRBJ2-5, with D possibly TRBD2 on 6 matching bases. This CDR3 region has 14 residues. The V end was cut by 0 bases, the J end by 2 bases, with 6 bases between. Germline V gene data show CDR1 as SGHSA and CDR2 as FRNQAP. The CDR3 protein is CASSLEGGQDTQYF. CDR3 DNA (partial): TGTGCAAGCAGCTTAGAGGGGGGCCAAGACACCCAGTAC.

In regard to this clone: Genes and germline come from the mouse. Sequencing ends 1 residue short of the CDR3 end; the germline J gene provides the rest. The V and J genes are TRBV22 and TRBJ1-4; no check of the table's D call, TRBD1, against the DNA was made. TRBV22 is a pseudogene locus. The CDR3 loop spans 12 amino acids. The CDR3 protein is CAPTGPNERLFF. The covered CDR3 bases are TGTGCCCCCACAGGTCCCAACGAAAGATTATTT.

Comments on this clone: Gene names are the mouse ones. The CDR3 extends 1 residue past the end of the read, so its final part is completed from the germline J gene. The chain couples TRBV13-1 to TRBJ1-1; no clear D gene. Germline values: CDR1 NSHNY, CDR2 SYGAGN. This CDR3 has 13 amino acids. V lost 3 bases and J lost 0, with 6 bases in between. CDR3 DNA, as far as it was read: TGTGCCAGCAGTGCTCAGGCAAACACAGAAGTCTTC. Translation gives CASSAQANTEVF. The full CDR3 protein is CASSAQANTEVFF.

In regard to this clone: The gene names here belong to mouse. The CDR3 extends 1 residue past the end of the read, so its final part is completed from the germline J gene. The sample contains more than one DNA sequence encoding this CDR3. This rearrangement joins TRBV19 to TRBJ2-3; 13 bases align to TRBD2. Germline V gene sequence: CDR1 FNHDT, CDR2 SITEND (reference sequence). The CDR3 covers 16 residues. V lost 3 bases to trimming and J lost 0 bases; unmatched junction nucleotides: 1. The sequenced CDR3 bases are TGTGCCAGCAGTAGGACTGGGGGGGCTAGTGCAGAAACGCTGTAT. The encoded protein is CASSRTGGASAETLY. The full-length CDR3 reads as CASSRTGGASAETLYF.

This clone was picked up a small number of times. The gene names here belong to mouse. The read gets to within 1 residue of the CDR3 end, and the germline J gene fills in the rest. The chain combines TRBV19 with TRBJ1-2; possibly TRBD1 for D (6 bases). Trimming pared 2 bases from V and 0 bases from J, leaving 8 bases between. Germline V gene data show CDR1 as FNHDT and CDR2 as SITEND (reference sequence). The CDR3 runs to 14 residues. CDR3 amino acids: CASSMGQSNSDYTF. The CDR3 bases that were read are TGTGCCAGCAGTATGGGACAATCAAACTCCGACTACACC.

This clone was seen a few times. The genes are named according to mouse. The missing CDR3 end, 1 residue past where the read stops, is filled in from the germline J gene. This chain uses TRBV31 with TRBJ1-4, with 10 bases aligning to TRBD1. The CDR3 length is 15 residues. Germline CDR1 GKSSPN, CDR2 SITVG. V lost 0 bases to trimming and J lost 6 bases; unmatched junction nucleotides: 4. The part of the CDR3 DNA that was read is TGTGCCTGGAGTCTAGAGACAGGGGGCTACGAAAGATTATTT. Translation gives CAWSLETGGYERLF. The entire CDR3 protein is CAWSLETGGYERLFF.

As for this clone: The gene symbols are mouse symbols. The CDR3 is cut off 1 residue early in the read; its end comes from the germline J gene. The rearrangement joins TRBV31 to TRBJ1-3; D remains ambiguous. The CDR3 spans 14 residues. The germline V gene has CDR1 GKSSPN and CDR2 SITVG. Trimming cost V 0 bases and J 2 bases, with 8 bases left between them. Incomplete CDR3 DNA: TGTGCCTGGAGTCTAGAGGGTCCTGGAAATACGCTCTAT. It specifies CAWSLEGPGNTLY. The entire CDR3 protein is CAWSLEGPGNTLYF.

Regarding this clone: Germline and genes: mouse. Partial CDR3 DNA: TGTGGTGCTAGGGATCTTCAGGAGAGCTCCTATGAACAGTAC. It is translated as CGARDLQESSYEQY. The CDR3 in its entirety is CGARDLQESSYEQYF. The chain joins TRBV20 to TRBJ2-7; no firm D call. The read terminates 1 residue before the CDR3 end, so the remaining end is supplied by the germline J gene. Trimming removed 0 bases at V and 0 bases at J, with 12 bases between. Germline V CDR1 and CDR2: GFQATS, STVNSAI. The CDR3 is 15 amino acids.

As for this clone: Gene names refer to mouse genes. The sequence runs out 1 residue before the end of the CDR3; the remainder is reconstructed from the germline J gene. The J gene is TRBJ2-5, the V gene TRBV29; 7 bases match TRBD2. Germline-derived CDR1 and CDR2 are MSHET and SYDVDS. J was trimmed by 3 bases and V by 3 bases; bases with no gene match: 0. The CDR3 has 13 residues. The sequenced part of the CDR3 DNA is TGTGCTAGCAGTTTTGGGGGGCAAGACACCCAGTAC. This sequence encodes CASSFGGQDTQY. The entire CDR3 sequence reads CASSFGGQDTQYF.

Note on this clone: Gene names refer to mouse genes. With the read ending 1 residue before the CDR3 end, the germline J gene is used to fill in that end. This chain uses TRBV1 with TRBJ2-7; TRBD2 matches 9 bases. V trimming: 3 bases; J trimming: 4 bases; junction bases outside the gene matches: 4. The CDR3 covers 14 residues. Germline assignment: CDR1 NSQYPW and CDR2 LRSPGD (reference sequence). The DNA read from the CDR3 is TGCACCTGCAGTGCTAGACTGGGGGAATATGAACAGTAC. It translates to CTCSARLGEYEQY. The full CDR3 protein reads CTCSARLGEYEQYF.